A selection of T cell receptor beta chains follows, all from one sample in a study of persistence of HIV-infected CD4 T cells. Their antigens remain unidentified. Clones were sequenced by immunoSEQ multiplex PCR, and TCRdb holds only the in-frame ones, with some missing. The repertoire holds roughly 32,000 clones, with roughly four fifths as singletons. Here the sequenced sample was CD4+ T cells sorted from PBMCs after roughly 18-hour stimulation, taken from a patient who received antiretroviral therapy. These receptors originate from an adult woman with HIV who was CMV-seropositive. Both conserved end residues are part of each CDR3. D genes are given only for firm matches. For some rows the clone size is stated as once, few or many, or as a class when expanded; others skip it.

d_gene	v_gene	j_gene	abundance	CDR3aa	CDR3nt
TRBD1	TRBV29-1	TRBJ2-7	NA	CSVNRGYEQYF	TGCAGCGTTAACAGGGGCTACGAGCAGTACTTC
TRBD1	TRBV11-3	TRBJ1-3	NA	CASSPRGQSGNTIYF	TGTGCCAGCAGCCCCAGGGGGCAGTCTGGAAACACCATATATTTT
NA	TRBV7-9	TRBJ1-1	medium-sized	CASSLVAGSTEAFF	TGTGCCAGCAGCTTAGTGGCAGGCTCCACTGAAGCTTTCTTT
TRBD1	TRBV27	TRBJ2-2	NA	CASSPAGGFGTGELFF	TGTGCCAGCTCCCCCGCAGGGGGCTTCGGCACCGGGGAGCTGTTTTTT
NA	TRBV25-1	TRBJ2-3	few	CASQTSTDTQYF	TGTGCCAGTCAAACTAGCACAGATACGCAGTATTTT
NA	TRBV6-5	TRBJ1-4	once	CASSGLAGEKLFF	TGTGCCAGCAGCGGGTTGGCTGGTGAAAAACTGTTTTTT
NA	TRBV5-1	TRBJ1-5	NA	CASTRPKKEGNQPQHF	TGCGCCAGCACTCGCCCGAAAAAGGAGGGCAATCAGCCCCAGCATTTT
NA	TRBV5-1	TRBJ1-1	NA	CASSLSVNTEAFF	TGCGCCAGCAGCTTGAGCGTGAACACTGAAGCTTTCTTT
NA	TRBV19	TRBJ2-6	NA	CASSIAGAGANVLTF	TGTGCCAGTAGTATAGCTGGGGCTGGGGCCAACGTCCTGACTTTC
TRBD1	TRBV2	TRBJ2-2	NA	CASSGQGLTGELFF	TGTGCCAGCAGTGGACAGGGTTTAACCGGGGAGCTGTTTTTT
NA	TRBV7-6	TRBJ1-4	NA	CASSLAAGQYNEKLFF	TGTGCCAGCAGCTTAGCGGCCGGACAGTATAATGAAAAACTGTTTTTT
TRBD1	TRBV19	TRBJ2-2	NA	CASTIGQGNTGELFF	TGTGCCAGTACCATCGGACAGGGGAACACCGGGGAGCTGTTTTTT
NA	TRBV28	TRBJ1-2	once	CASRDQGYFYGYTF	TGTGCCAGCAGAGATCAGGGCTATTTCTATGGCTACACCTTC
NA	TRBV12-3/TRBV12-4	TRBJ2-3	NA	CASSLEWRNTQYF	TGTGCCAGCAGTTTAGAATGGAGGAATACGCAGTATTTT
NA	TRBV28	TRBJ1-1	NA	CASSIGGGSEAFF	TGTGCCAGCTCGATTGGGGGTGGGTCCGAAGCTTTCTTT
NA	TRBV3-1/TRBV3-2	TRBJ1-6	once	CASSQDGGRLNSPLHF	TGTGCCAGCAGCCAAGATGGGGGACGGCTTAATTCACCCCTCCACTTT
NA	TRBV4-3	TRBJ2-3	NA	CASSLDKYTQYF	TGCGCCAGCAGCCTCGACAAGTATACGCAGTATTTT
TRBD1	TRBV4-3	TRBJ1-2	NA	CASSQPTGQMHGYTF	TGCGCCAGCAGCCAACCCACGGGACAGATGCATGGCTACACCTTC
NA	TRBV9	TRBJ1-1	NA	CASSVNLHTEAFF	TGTGCCAGCAGCGTGAACCTTCACACTGAAGCTTTCTTT
TRBD1	TRBV19	TRBJ1-2	NA	CASSTGQGRSLYGYTF	TGTGCCAGTAGTACAGGACAGGGGCGATCCCTTTATGGCTACACCTTC
TRBD1	TRBV7-2	TRBJ1-2	NA	CASSLVGQASFFYGYTF	TGTGCCAGCAGCTTAGTGGGACAGGCCTCCTTTTTCTATGGCTACACCTTC